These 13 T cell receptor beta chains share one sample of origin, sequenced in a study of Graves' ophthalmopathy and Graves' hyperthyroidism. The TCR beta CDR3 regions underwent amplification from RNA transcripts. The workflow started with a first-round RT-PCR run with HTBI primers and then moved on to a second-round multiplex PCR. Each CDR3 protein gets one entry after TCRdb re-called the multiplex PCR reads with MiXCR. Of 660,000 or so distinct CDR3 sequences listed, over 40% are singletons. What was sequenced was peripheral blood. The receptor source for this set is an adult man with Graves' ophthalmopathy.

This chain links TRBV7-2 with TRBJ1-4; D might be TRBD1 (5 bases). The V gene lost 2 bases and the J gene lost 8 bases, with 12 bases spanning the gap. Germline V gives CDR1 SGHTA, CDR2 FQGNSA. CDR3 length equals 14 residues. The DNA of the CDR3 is TGTGCCAGCAGCTTACAGGGCCGAGGGGAAAAACTGTTTTTT. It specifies CASSLQGRGEKLFF. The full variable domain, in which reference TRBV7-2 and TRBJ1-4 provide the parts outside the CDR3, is GAGVSQSPSNKVTEKGKDVELRCDPISGHTALYWYRQSLGQGLEFLIYFQGNSAPDKSGLPSDRFSAERTGGSVSTLTIQRTQQEDSAVYLCASSLQGRGEKLFFGSGTQLSVL.

CDR3 coding DNA: TGTGCCAGCAGGGGGGTGTCGGGGGCTTTTAACTATGGCTACACCTTC. It specifies CASRGVSGAFNYGYTF. V gene TRBV11-2 combines with J gene TRBJ1-2; weak D call: TRBD1 (6 bases). Per germline, CDR1 SGHAT and CDR2 FQNNGV. V lost 6 bases to trimming and J lost 1 base, with 18 bases between them. The CDR3 extends over 16 amino acids. Based on the CDR3 plus reference TRBV11-2 and TRBJ1-2, the full variable domain is EAGVAQSPRYKIIEKRQSVAFWCNPISGHATLYWYQQILGQGPKLLIQFQNNGVVDDSQLPKDRFSAERLKGVDSTLKIQPAKLEDSAVYLCASRGVSGAFNYGYTFGSGTRLTVV.

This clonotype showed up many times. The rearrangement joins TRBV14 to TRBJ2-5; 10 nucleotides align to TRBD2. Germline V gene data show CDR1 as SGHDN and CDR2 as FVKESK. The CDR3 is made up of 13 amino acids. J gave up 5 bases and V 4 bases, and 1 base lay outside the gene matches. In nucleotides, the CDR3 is TGTGCCAGCAGCCGTAGCGGGAGGGAGACCCAGTACTTC. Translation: CASSRSGRETQYF.

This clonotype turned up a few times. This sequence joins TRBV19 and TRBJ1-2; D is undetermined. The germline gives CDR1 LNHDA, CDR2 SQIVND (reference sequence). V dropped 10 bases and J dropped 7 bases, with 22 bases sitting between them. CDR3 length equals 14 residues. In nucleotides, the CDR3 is TGTGCCACCTCCCCCAGTCCGAATGAGCCTGGCTACACCTTC. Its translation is CATSPSPNEPGYTF. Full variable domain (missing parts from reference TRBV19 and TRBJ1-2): DGGITQSPKYLFRKEGQNVTLSCEQNLNHDAMYWYRQDPGQGLRLIYYSQIVNDFQKGDIAEGYSVSREKKESFPLTVTSAQKNPTAFYLCATSPSPNEPGYTFGSGTRLTVV.

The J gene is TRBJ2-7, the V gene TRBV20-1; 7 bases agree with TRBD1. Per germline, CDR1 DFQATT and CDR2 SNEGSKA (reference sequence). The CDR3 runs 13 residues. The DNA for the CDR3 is TGCAGAGCTGAGCCAGGGGGCTCCTACGAGCAGTACTTC. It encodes CRAEPGGSYEQYF.

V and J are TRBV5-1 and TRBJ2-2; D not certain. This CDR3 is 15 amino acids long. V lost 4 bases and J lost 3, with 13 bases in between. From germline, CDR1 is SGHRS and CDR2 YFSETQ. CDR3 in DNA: TGCGCCAGCAGCCAGATTTCATCCGACACCGGGGAGCTGTTTTTT. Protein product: CASSQISSDTGELFF.

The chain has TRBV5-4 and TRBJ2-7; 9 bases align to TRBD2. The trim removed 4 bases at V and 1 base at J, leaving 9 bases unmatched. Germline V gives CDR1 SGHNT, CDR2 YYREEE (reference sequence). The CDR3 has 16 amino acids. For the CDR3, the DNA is TGTGCCAGCAGCGGAGCGAGGACTAGCGCTTCCTACGAGCAGTACTTC. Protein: CASSGARTSASYEQYF.

The CDR3 loop reads CASGLVVRGRDNSPLHF. CDR3 nucleotides: TGTGCTAGTGGTTTGGTAGTACGGGGACGGGATAATTCACCCCTCCACTTT. V is TRBV12-5 and J is TRBJ1-6; D is perhaps TRBD1 (5 bases). Trimming stripped 0 bases from V and 5 bases from J, with 14 bases between. This CDR3 spans 17 amino acids. Per the germline V gene, CDR1 is LGHNT and CDR2 is FRNRAP.

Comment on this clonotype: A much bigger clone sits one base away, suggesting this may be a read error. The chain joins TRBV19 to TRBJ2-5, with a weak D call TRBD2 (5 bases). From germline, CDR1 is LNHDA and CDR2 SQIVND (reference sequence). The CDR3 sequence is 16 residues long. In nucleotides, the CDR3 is TGTGCCGGTAGTATGTTAGCGACCTCGTACCAAGAGACCCAGTACTTC. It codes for CAGSMLATSYQETQYF. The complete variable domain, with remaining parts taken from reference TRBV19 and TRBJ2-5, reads DGGITQSPKYLFRKEGQNVTLSCEQNLNHDAMYWYRQDPGQGLRLIYYSQIVNDFQKGDIAEGYSVSREKKESFPLTVTSAQKNPTAFYLCAGSMLATSYQETQYFGPGTRLLVL.

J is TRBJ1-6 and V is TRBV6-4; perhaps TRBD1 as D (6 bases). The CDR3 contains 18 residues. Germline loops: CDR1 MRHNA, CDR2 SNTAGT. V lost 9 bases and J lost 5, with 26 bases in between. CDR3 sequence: CARGQARTDFSNNSPLHF. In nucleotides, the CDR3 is TGTGCCAGGGGTCAAGCACGGACAGACTTCTCTAATAATTCACCCCTCCACTTT.

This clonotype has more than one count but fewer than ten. For the CDR3, the DNA is TGTGCCAGCAGTGACCTACCGGGACAGGGTATTTTGCGAGCGTATGCGTACGAGCAGTACTTC. Translating it yields CASSDLPGQGILRAYAYEQYF. The chain has TRBV2 and TRBJ2-7; 9 bases are a match to TRBD1. This CDR3 is 21 amino acids long. J gave up 4 bases and V 3 bases, and 25 bases lay outside the gene matches. Germline-derived CDR1 and CDR2 are SNHLY and FYNNEI.

The CDR3 region has the DNA TGTGCCAGCAGCTTACTGGACAGGACTAGCGAAGGGGAGACCCAGTACTTC. It yields the protein CASSLLDRTSEGETQYF. The chain combines TRBV7-9 with TRBJ2-5; 9 bases align to TRBD2. The germline V gene has CDR1 SEHNR and CDR2 FQNEAQ (reference sequence). The junction had 12 bases not matched to a gene; V was cut back by 2 bases and J by 5 bases. The CDR3 is 17 amino acids.

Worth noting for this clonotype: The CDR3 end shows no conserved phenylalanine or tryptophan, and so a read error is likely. The CDR3 reads CASSLGGTQYL. CDR3 coding DNA: TGCGCCAGCAGCCTCGGGGGGACCCAGTACCTC. The rearrangement uses TRBV7-2 and TRBJ2-5, with a possible D match to TRBD2 (6 bases). CDR1 is SGHTA, CDR2 FQGNSA, per germline. The CDR3 is 11 amino acids.